This T cell receptor beta chain emerged from a study of persistence of HIV-infected CD4 T cells. Across the whole study: Donors had been on suppressive ART for a median of roughly eight years.

Germline-derived CDR1 and CDR2 are SGHTA and FQGTGA. This CDR3 has 13 amino acids. Trimming left V 5 bases short and J 2 bases short, with 4 bases between. This nonspecific control used anti-CD3/anti-CD28 bead stimulation of CD4+ T cells. Sorting selected CD4+ T cells upregulating both CD40 ligand and CD69. Donors had CD4+ T cell counts above 400 cells/uL and were CMV-seropositive. PBMCs were depleted of CD8+ T cells before stimulation. Anti-CD28/CD49d costimulation, CD40-blocking antibody and enfuvirtide were given to CD8-depleted PBMCs for 18 hours. The libraries were made with immunoSEQ version 4 in survey mode. Assay used: immunoSEQ multiplex PCR; TCRdb lists only in-frame clones, some missing. This sample has 35,000 to 45,000 clones, with about 87% found just once. Regarding this clone: The antigen remains unidentified.

Sample: CD4+ T cells sorted from PBMCs after 18-hour stimulation, taken from a patient who received antiretroviral therapy. This receptor was taken from an adult woman with HIV who was CMV-seropositive. The chain joins TRBV7-3 to TRBJ2-6; no clear D gene. The CDR3 region is CASSTPGANVLTF. The DNA for the CDR3 is TGTGCCAGCAGCACACCTGGGGCCAACGTCCTGACTTTC.